This TCR beta chain was obtained from a study of blood T cell repertoires in COVID-19. In the authors' workflow: Amplification of reference gene primers was used by the study to estimate nucleated cell counts. Libraries were prepared by immunoSEQ multiplex PCR; TCRdb keeps only in-frame clonotypes and omits some of them. That table is the source of V, J and clone size, and D and trimming were worked out from the DNA. There are 200,000 to 250,000 clones in the sample; 75% to 90% occur only once, and roughly 3.4% lies in the top ten. Participants were aged about 18 to 95 years, lived in under 25 US areas, and enrolled virtually. Assignment of participants to cohorts was predicated upon participant-reported clinical history. CDR1 and CDR2 (germline): SEHNR, FQNEAQ (reference sequence). The CDR3 spans 16 residues. V was trimmed by 3 bases and J by 0 bases, leaving 14 bases between them.

Specimen: PBMCs or T cells enriched from blood (not recorded which). This sequence originates from a woman aged 40 to 50 with acute COVID-19. This sequence joins TRBV7-9 and TRBJ1-1; a weak D match, TRBD1 (6 bases). The CDR3 DNA sequence: TGTGCCAGCAGCTTTAGGGGGGGACGGCTGAACACTGAAGCTTTCTTT. Translation gives CASSFRGGRLNTEAFF.